These 4 T cell receptor beta chains came from one sample sequenced in a study of blood T cell repertoires in COVID-19. Clones were read by immunoSEQ multiplex PCR, and TCRdb kept only the in-frame ones, dropping some. The sample includes 92,000 or so clones, around 72% of them seen just once. Sequenced sample: peripheral blood. Receptor source: an elderly woman with acute or convalescent COVID-19.

This clone came up a few times. V is TRBV7-8 and J is TRBJ1-2; 8 nucleotides align to TRBD1. The germline V gene encodes CDR1 SGHVS and CDR2 FQNEAQ. CDR3 length: 14 amino acids. V trimming: 0 bases; J trimming: 8 bases; junction bases outside the gene matches: 5. The CDR3 coding sequence is TGTGCCAGCAGCTTAGCGTTGGCAGGGGGCGGCTACACCTTC. It specifies CASSLALAGGGYTF.

J is TRBJ2-7 and V is TRBV27; tentatively, D is TRBD2 (5 bases). Germline CDR1 MNHEY, CDR2 SMNVEV (reference sequence). This CDR3 comprises 12 residues. V was trimmed by 5 bases and J by 2 bases, leaving 7 bases between them. CDR3 in amino acids: CASSTGTYEQYF. DNA of the CDR3: TGTGCCAGCAGTACGGGGACCTACGAGCAGTACTTC.

This chain connects TRBV25-1 to TRBJ1-1; D not certain. Looked up from germline, CDR1 is MGHDK and CDR2 is SYGVNS. CDR3 length: 14 residues. Trimming took 5 bases from V and 3 from J, leaving 13 bases between them. Written as DNA, the CDR3 is TGTGCCAGCAGTTCCTCCGCGGTGGACACTGAAGCTTTCTTT. Translation: CASSSSAVDTEAFF.

This chain links TRBV6-5 with TRBJ1-6; 10 bases are shared with TRBD1. Germline V gene lookup returns CDR1 MNHEY and CDR2 SVGAGI. The CDR3 is 15 residues long. With 7 bases clipped from V and 8 bases from J, the junction kept 8 bases outside the gene matches. CDR3 in amino acids: CASKTGQGFYSPLHF. CDR3 sequence (DNA): TGTGCCAGCAAAACGGGACAGGGGTTTTATTCACCCCTCCACTTT.